This is a list of T cell receptor beta chains from one sample in a study of shared clonotypes between healthy human individuals. Generated by immunoSEQ multiplex PCR, the TCRdb table keeps only in-frame clones and is missing some. The sample lists 900,000 to 1,200,000 clones; approximately 80% were seen once. The sequenced material came from memory CD4+ T cells from PBMCs. The receptor source for this set is a man in his late teens or twenties in good health. Some clones in this sample may be carry-over from other donors' samples. Each CDR3 is given with its conserved first and last residue. The D gene is left open where the match is weak. Rows may omit the clone size; those that give it use once, few, many or a size class.

V gene,D gene,CDR3 length,clone size,J gene,CDR3 protein,CDR3 DNA
TRBV28,-,14,-,TRBJ1-3,CASSQPSSGNTIYF,TGTGCCAGCAGTCAGCCTAGCTCTGGAAACACCATATATTTT
TRBV7-2,TRBD1,13,-,TRBJ2-1,CASSPDRINEQFF,TGTGCCAGCAGCCCGGACAGGATCAATGAGCAGTTCTTC
TRBV6-5,-,13,once,TRBJ1-3,CASSPHLGNTIYF,TGTGCCAGCAGCCCACACTTGGGAAACACCATATATTTT
TRBV7-2,TRBD1,16,few,TRBJ1-4,CASSPRGGGAGEKLFF,TGTGCCAGCAGCCCCCGGGGAGGGGGCGCGGGTGAAAAACTGTTTTTT
TRBV9,-,15,-,TRBJ2-3,CASSSPGGGVNTQYF,TGTGCCAGCAGCTCCCCGGGCGGGGGCGTAAATACGCAGTATTTT
TRBV6-5,TRBD1,14,few,TRBJ1-6,CASKGQDNNSPLHF,TGTGCCAGCAAAGGACAGGACAATAATTCACCCCTCCACTTT
TRBV7-3,TRBD2,15,-,TRBJ2-2,CASSPSGRDTGELFF,TGTGCCAGCAGCCCAAGCGGGAGAGACACCGGGGAGCTGTTTTTT
TRBV7-2,-,13,few,TRBJ2-3,CASSLRMTDTQYF,TGTGCCAGCAGCTTACGAATGACAGATACGCAGTATTTT
TRBV2,TRBD1,16,-,TRBJ2-1,CASSKTGGASYNEQFF,TGTGCCAGCAGTAAAACAGGGGGCGCATCCTACAATGAGCAGTTCTTC
TRBV10-1,-,9,-,TRBJ1-5,CASSEGRHF,TGCGCCAGCAGTGAGGGGCGGCATTTT
TRBV4-2,TRBD2,16,-,TRBJ2-1,CASSQVSSGSSDEQFF,TGTGCCAGCAGCCAAGTGTCCAGCGGGAGTTCTGATGAGCAGTTCTTC
TRBV19,-,15,-,TRBJ1-4,CASSAGGRDNEKLFF,TGTGCCAGTAGTGCTGGAGGCAGGGATAATGAAAAACTGTTTTTT
TRBV18,-,15,-,TRBJ2-3,CASSLSQSSTDTQYF,TGTGCCAGCTCCCTTAGTCAGTCTAGCACAGATACGCAGTATTTT
TRBV19,TRBD2,17,once,TRBJ2-7,CASTLRTGTSGSYEQYF,TGTGCCAGTACACTTCGGACAGGGACTAGCGGCTCCTACGAGCAGTACTTC
TRBV11-2,-,16,-,TRBJ1-3,CASTPGFTLSGNTIYF,TGTGCCAGCACCCCAGGGTTCACTCTCTCTGGAAACACCATATATTTT
TRBV30,-,12,-,TRBJ2-3,CAWSPSTGTQYF,TGTGCCTGGAGTCCATCCACCGGTACGCAGTATTTT
TRBV5-1,-,13,-,TRBJ2-2,CASSIPGPGELFF,TGCGCCAGCAGCATTCCCGGGCCCGGGGAGCTGTTTTTT
TRBV13,-,14,-,TRBJ2-1,CASSTPGLNNEQFF,TGTGCCAGCAGCACGCCGGGACTCAACAATGAGCAGTTCTTC
TRBV11-2,-,13,-,TRBJ1-4,CASSPQGSEKLFF,TGTGCCAGCAGCCCCCAGGGGTCGGAAAAACTGTTTTTT
TRBV6-5,TRBD1,15,-,TRBJ2-7,CASRGTGQGTYEQYF,TGTGCCAGCAGGGGTACGGGACAGGGGACCTACGAGCAGTACTTC
TRBV2,-,13,few,TRBJ2-2,CASSEVGGGELFF,TGTGCCAGCAGTGAAGTGGGAGGTGGGGAGCTGTTTTTT
TRBV12-2,-,15,once,TRBJ1-3,CASRSTGDSGNTIYF,TGTGCAAGTCGCTCCACAGGGGATTCAGGAAACACCATATATTTT
TRBV6-1,-,16,few,TRBJ2-2,CASSEFRGRGTGELFF,TGTGCCAGCAGTGAATTCAGGGGCCGTGGCACCGGGGAGCTGTTTTTT
TRBV5-6,-,14,-,TRBJ1-1,CASTYYTANTEAFF,TGTGCCAGCACCTATTATACAGCGAACACTGAAGCTTTCTTT
TRBV7-9,-,14,few,TRBJ2-1,CASSLVAGNNEQFF,TGTGCCAGCAGCTTAGTAGCAGGTAACAATGAGCAGTTCTTC
TRBV4-3,TRBD2,17,-,TRBJ2-7,CASSQLAGLDPAYEQYF,TGCGCCAGCAGCCAACTAGCGGGACTAGACCCGGCCTACGAGCAGTACTTC
TRBV5-4,-,14,few,TRBJ1-2,CASSLDSHPYGYTF,TGTGCCAGCAGCTTGGACAGCCACCCCTATGGCTACACCTTC
TRBV27,TRBD1,17,few,TRBJ2-2,CASNIRFGTANTGELFF,TGTGCCAGCAATATCCGATTCGGGACAGCGAACACCGGGGAGCTGTTTTTT
TRBV6-5,TRBD1,15,-,TRBJ1-5,CASSPADRGDQPQHF,TGTGCCAGCAGTCCTGCGGACAGGGGCGATCAGCCCCAGCATTTT
TRBV5-6,-,11,-,TRBJ2-7,CASSVRDEQYF,TGTGCCAGCAGCGTACGGGACGAGCAGTACTTC
TRBV27,TRBD1,15,-,TRBJ1-3,CASSSRQGGGNTIYF,TGTGCCAGCAGTTCTAGACAGGGGGGAGGAAACACCATATATTTT
TRBV5-1,-,13,-,TRBJ1-5,CASRVSSNQPQHF,TGCGCCAGCAGAGTTTCTAGCAATCAGCCCCAGCATTTT
TRBV4-2,-,16,few,TRBJ1-4,CASSQETVGAGEKLFF,TGTGCCAGCAGCCAAGAAACCGTGGGGGCGGGAGAAAAACTGTTTTTT
TRBV5-1,-,15,few,TRBJ1-1,CASSQEPTENTEAFF,TGCGCCAGCAGCCAGGAACCGACAGAGAACACTGAAGCTTTCTTT
TRBV27,-,15,once,TRBJ2-3,CASSFRRGRTDTQYF,TGTGCCAGCAGTTTCCGGCGGGGACGCACAGATACGCAGTATTTT
TRBV6-5,TRBD1,14,-,TRBJ1-1,CASSDGTVNTEAFF,TGTGCCAGCAGTGACGGGACAGTGAACACTGAAGCTTTCTTT
TRBV4-1,-,16,many,TRBJ2-2,CASSQGFLLGTGELFF,TGCGCCAGCAGCCAAGGGTTCCTTCTAGGTACCGGGGAGCTGTTTTTT
TRBV14,-,13,-,TRBJ1-5,CASSRTRDQPQHF,TGTGCCAGCAGCCGGACACGCGATCAGCCCCAGCATTTT
TRBV18,TRBD1,14,-,TRBJ1-2,CASSPTTGVYGYTF,TGTGCCAGCTCACCGACCACAGGGGTCTATGGCTACACCTTC
TRBV7-2,-,15,-,TRBJ1-2,CASSLAGPGNYGYTF,TGTGCCAGCAGCTTAGCGGGACCAGGGAACTATGGCTACACCTTC
TRBV5-6,TRBD1,13,-,TRBJ1-5,CASQRQGVQPQHF,TGTGCCAGCCAAAGACAGGGTGTTCAGCCCCAGCATTTT
TRBV5-4,TRBD2,15,few,TRBJ2-1,CASSALAGGRNEQFF,TGTGCCAGCAGCGCACTAGCGGGAGGGCGGAATGAGCAGTTCTTC
TRBV5-4,TRBD2,15,-,TRBJ2-7,CASSLASGVGTEQYF,TGTGCCAGCAGCTTGGCTAGCGGGGTGGGGACCGAGCAGTACTTC
TRBV4-2,-,15,-,TRBJ2-2,CASSLGGASTGELFF,TGTGCCAGCAGCCTTGGGGGGGCTAGCACCGGGGAGCTGTTTTTT
TRBV11-2,-,14,-,TRBJ1-2,CASSSDTNLYGYTF,TGTGCCAGCAGCTCGGACACTAACCTCTATGGCTACACCTTC
TRBV7-2,-,14,-,TRBJ2-1,CASSFTGAHNEQFF,TGTGCCAGCAGCTTCACGGGGGCCCACAATGAGCAGTTCTTC
TRBV6-5,TRBD2,14,-,TRBJ2-5,CASRAGGRKETQYF,TGTGCCAGCAGGGCGGGAGGGCGGAAAGAGACCCAGTACTTC